This passage covers 18 T cell receptor beta chains from one sample sequenced in a study of OX40 agonist ivuxolimab in advanced cancers. Clones were read by immunoSEQ multiplex PCR, and TCRdb kept only the in-frame ones, dropping some. The sample yields some 79,000 clones, approximately 90% seen once. The input for sequencing was CD4+ or CD8+ T cells sorted from blood, taken in a trial of the OX40 agonist ivuxolimab. The receptors were sampled from an adult with an advanced solid tumor such as melanoma, head and neck, liver or kidney cancer.

The gene calls are TRBV10-3 and TRBJ2-7; TRBD2 is a possible D gene (5 bases). Germline CDR1 and CDR2: ENHRY and SYGVKD. CDR3 size: 14 residues. Trimming removed 3 bases from V and 5 bases from J, with 14 bases in between. The CDR3: CAISENRDPDEQYF. CDR3 coding DNA: TGTGCCATCAGTGAAAACCGGGATCCCGACGAGCAGTACTTC.

The V gene is TRBV7-8, the J gene TRBJ2-7; 13 bases are a match to TRBD2. V trimming: 5 bases; J trimming: 2 bases; junction bases outside the gene matches: 3. This CDR3 comprises 15 residues. The V gene's germline CDR1 is SGHVS and CDR2 FQNEAQ. DNA of the CDR3: TGTGCCAGCAGCCCCGGACTAGCGGGGGCCTACGAGCAGTACTTC. Its translation is CASSPGLAGAYEQYF.

The chain employs TRBV5-4 and TRBJ2-5, with a weak D call TRBD2 (6 bases). V was cut by 6 bases and J by 0 bases, with 15 bases left in between. Germline CDR1 reads SGHNT; CDR2 reads YYREEE (reference sequence). CDR3 size: 15 residues. DNA of the CDR3: TGTGCCAGCACTCTGGGTGGGGGGTACCAAGAGACCCAGTACTTC. Protein product: CASTLGGGYQETQYF. Supplemented by reference TRBV5-4 and TRBJ2-5, the full variable domain reads ETGVTQSPTHLIKTRGQQVTLRCSSQSGHNTVSWYQQALGQGPQFIFQYYREEENGRGNFPPRFSGLQFPNYSSELNVNALELDDSALYLCASTLGGGYQETQYFGPGTRLLVL.

V is TRBV19 and J is TRBJ2-1, with 9 bases matching TRBD2. Germline CDR1 and CDR2: LNHDA and SQIVND (reference sequence). The J segment lost 7 bases and the V segment lost 5 bases, leaving 3 bases of the junction unmatched. CDR3 length equals 13 residues. CDR3 region: CASSVSGRNEQFF. The CDR3 region has the DNA TGTGCCAGTAGTGTTAGCGGGAGAAATGAGCAGTTCTTC. Full variable domain (missing parts from reference TRBV19 and TRBJ2-1): DGGITQSPKYLFRKEGQNVTLSCEQNLNHDAMYWYRQDPGQGLRLIYYSQIVNDFQKGDIAEGYSVSREKKESFPLTVTSAQKNPTAFYLCASSVSGRNEQFFGPGTRLTVL.

This chain joins TRBV27 and TRBJ2-2, with 7 positions matching TRBD2. The CDR3 has 19 residues. V was clipped by 4 bases and J by 6 bases; unmatched bases: 20. From germline, CDR1 is MNHEY and CDR2 SMNVEV (reference sequence). As DNA, the CDR3 is TGTGCCAGCAGTTCAAGCCTCCTTGTTGGACTAGGAGGTCCCGGGGAGCTGTTTTTT. Protein sequence: CASSSSLLVGLGGPGELFF.

V and J are TRBV11-3 and TRBJ2-3; weak D call: TRBD1 (7 bases). This CDR3 comprises 15 residues. Germline V gene sequence: CDR1 SGHNT, CDR2 YENEEA. V shed 5 bases and J shed 4 bases, with 16 bases lying between them. CDR3 sequence (DNA): TGTGCCAGCAGCCAAGGACAGGAGGGATCAGATACGCAGTATTTT. Amino acid sequence: CASSQGQEGSDTQYF. Filled out from reference TRBV11-3 and TRBJ2-3, the complete variable domain reads EAGVVQSPRYKIIEKKQPVAFWCNPISGHNTLYWYLQNLGQGPELLIRYENEEAVDDSQLPKDRFSAERLKGVDSTLKIQPAELGDSAVYLCASSQGQEGSDTQYFGPGTRLTVL.

The gene calls are TRBV7-2 and TRBJ2-7, with D perhaps matching TRBD1 (5 bases). Germline V gene data show CDR1 as SGHTA and CDR2 as FQGNSA. CDR3 length equals 16 residues. Trimming removed 3 bases from V and 0 bases from J, with 15 bases in between. For the CDR3, the DNA is TGTGCCAGCAGCTTGGGAAACAGGATGTCCTCCTACGAGCAGTACTTC. Protein: CASSLGNRMSSYEQYF.

The rearrangement joins TRBV14 to TRBJ1-1; weak D call: TRBD1 (5 bases). Germline CDR1 SGHDN, CDR2 FVKESK. V lost 4 bases to trimming and J lost 11 bases, with 26 bases between them. This CDR3 spans 16 amino acids. DNA of the CDR3: TGTGCCAGCAGCCTTAAAGCCAGGGACCCAAGACAAAAGGCTTTCTTT. Translation gives CASSLKARDPRQKAFF.

The chain joins TRBV19 to TRBJ1-4, with D tentatively TRBD1 (6 bases). CDR3 length: 16 residues. Between the trimmed V and J ends, which lost 4 bases and 11 bases, there was a span of 23 bases. Germline lookup yields CDR1 LNHDA and CDR2 SQIVND (reference sequence). The CDR3 sequence is CASSTLDSGETGKLFF. For the CDR3, the DNA is TGTGCCAGTAGTACCCTGGATTCAGGGGAAACCGGGAAACTGTTTTTT.

The J gene is TRBJ1-5, the V gene TRBV4-1; 12 positions match TRBD1. CDR1 and CDR2 from the germline V gene are MGHRA and YSYEKL. The CDR3 sequence is 18 residues long. Trimming removed 5 bases from V and 5 bases from J; junction bases left unmatched: 13. CDR3 sequence: CASSTRPTGTGGDQPQHF. The CDR3 nucleotides read TGCGCCAGCAGCACACGCCCTACCGGGACAGGGGGCGATCAGCCCCAGCATTTT.

J is TRBJ1-1 and V is TRBV2, with D perhaps TRBD1 (5 bases). The CDR3 has 14 amino acids. CDR1 SNHLY and CDR2 FYNNEI come from the germline V gene. V dropped 9 bases and J dropped 4 bases, with 18 bases sitting between them. DNA of the CDR3: TGTGCCAGTACTCTGGGGGTCGGGATCACTGAAGCTTTCTTT. This codes for CASTLGVGITEAFF. The full variable domain, in which reference TRBV2 and TRBJ1-1 provide the parts outside the CDR3, is EPEVTQTPSHQVTQMGQEVILRCVPISNHLYFYWYRQILGQKVEFLVSFYNNEISEKSEIFDDQFSVERPDGSNFTLKIRSTKLEDSAMYFCASTLGVGITEAFFGQGTRLTVV.

This chain uses TRBV5-1 with TRBJ2-2, with TRBD1 matching over 8 bases. The germline V gene encodes CDR1 SGHRS and CDR2 YFSETQ. Trimming at V came to 3 bases and at J to 2 bases, leaving 6 bases not matched to a gene. The CDR3 covers 16 residues. CDR3 bases: TGCGCCAGCAGCTACGGACAGGGTATAAACACCGGGGAGCTGTTTTTT. Protein sequence: CASSYGQGINTGELFF. Full variable domain (missing parts from reference TRBV5-1 and TRBJ2-2): KAGVTQTPRYLIKTRGQQVTLSCSPISGHRSVSWYQQTPGQGLQFLFEYFSETQRNKGNFPGRFSGRQFSNSRSEMNVSTLELGDSALYLCASSYGQGINTGELFFGEGSRLTVL.

The rearrangement uses TRBV7-8 and TRBJ2-1, with 9 bases fitting TRBD2. Germline CDR1 SGHVS, CDR2 FQNEAQ. The CDR3 contains 15 residues. The V gene end was trimmed by 6 bases and the J gene end by 6 bases; junction bases not matched to a gene: 9. CDR3 in amino acids: CASRLLAGGSNEQFF. The CDR3 DNA follows: TGTGCCAGCAGGCTCCTGGCGGGAGGGTCCAATGAGCAGTTCTTC.

The chain joins TRBV6-1 to TRBJ2-7, with TRBD1 matching 8 bases. With V trimmed by 10 bases and J by 7 bases, 9 bases remained unmatched. The CDR3 has 12 residues. Germline CDR1 is MNHNS and CDR2 is SASEGT. CDR3 in DNA: TGTGCCACCGACCAGGGGGCAAAAGAGCAGTACTTC. The encoded protein is CATDQGAKEQYF.

The chain links TRBV2 to TRBJ1-5, with D hard to call. The CDR3 is made up of 15 amino acids. In germline, CDR1 is SNHLY, CDR2 FYNNEI. The V gene lost 4 bases and the J gene lost 2 bases, with 12 bases spanning the gap. The CDR3 DNA reads as TGTGCCAGCAGTGCTCGACTTTTTGGCAATCAGCCCCAGCATTTT. Translated, it gives CASSARLFGNQPQHF.

V usage is TRBV7-7 and J usage is TRBJ2-5, with TRBD1 matching over 9 bases. The CDR3 loop spans 15 amino acids. Germline values: CDR1 SSHAT, CDR2 FNYEAQ (reference sequence). The junction had 8 bases not matched to a gene; V was cut back by 2 bases and J by 7 bases. The CDR3 DNA reads as TGTGCCAGCAGCTTAAGTGGACAGGGGTTCGGGACCCAGTACTTC. Amino acids: CASSLSGQGFGTQYF.

The rearrangement joins TRBV18 to TRBJ1-2; TRBD1 aligns across 11 bases. Germline assignment: CDR1 KGHSH and CDR2 LQKENI. V dropped 4 bases and J dropped 5; count of bases not matched to a gene: 9. This CDR3 has 16 residues. CDR3 sequence (DNA): TGTGCCAGCTCACTACAGGACAGGGGGCATGGTTATGGCTACACCTTC. Translated, it gives CASSLQDRGHGYGYTF.

This rearrangement joins TRBV19 to TRBJ2-5, with unresolved D. V was clipped by 5 bases and J by 2 bases, with 6 bases between them. The CDR3 runs to 12 residues. Germline lookup yields CDR1 LNHDA and CDR2 SQIVND (reference sequence). The CDR3 sequence is CASSWGQETQYF. For the CDR3, the DNA is TGTGCCAGTAGTTGGGGTCAAGAGACCCAGTACTTC.